The present T cell receptor beta chain was sequenced within a study of blood T cell repertoires in COVID-19. Trimming left V 9 bases short and J 1 base short, with 12 bases between. Germline assignment: CDR1 WSHSY and CDR2 SAAADI. This CDR3 comprises 14 residues. Methods used by the authors: Estimated nucleated cell counts came from reference gene primer amplification. Profiled with immunoSEQ multiplex PCR; TCRdb holds only in-frame clones, not every one. V, J and clone size were drawn from that table, and D and trimming were deduced from the DNA. The profile covers roughly 200,000 clones, with approximately 86% appearing a single time and around 5.2% taken by the ten largest.

The rearrangement uses TRBV10-2 and TRBJ1-4; no clear D. Material for sequencing was PBMCs or T cells enriched from blood (not recorded which). This TCR came from a woman in her fifties or sixties with acute COVID-19. The CDR3 loop is CASLGERTNEKLFF. For the CDR3, the DNA is TGCGCCAGTCTTGGAGAAAGAACTAATGAAAAACTGTTTTTT.